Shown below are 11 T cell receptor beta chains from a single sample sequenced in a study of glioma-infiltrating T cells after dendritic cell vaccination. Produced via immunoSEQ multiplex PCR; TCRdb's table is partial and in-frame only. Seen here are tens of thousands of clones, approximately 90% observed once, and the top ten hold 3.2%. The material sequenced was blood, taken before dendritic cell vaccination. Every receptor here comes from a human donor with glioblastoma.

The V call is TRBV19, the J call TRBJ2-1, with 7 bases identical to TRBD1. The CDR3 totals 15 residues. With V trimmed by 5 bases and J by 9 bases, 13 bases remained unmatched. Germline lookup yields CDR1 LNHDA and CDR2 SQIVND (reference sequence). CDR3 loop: CASSPIQDRVGEQFF. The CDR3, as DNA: TGTGCCAGTAGTCCCATTCAAGACAGGGTCGGTGAGCAGTTCTTC.

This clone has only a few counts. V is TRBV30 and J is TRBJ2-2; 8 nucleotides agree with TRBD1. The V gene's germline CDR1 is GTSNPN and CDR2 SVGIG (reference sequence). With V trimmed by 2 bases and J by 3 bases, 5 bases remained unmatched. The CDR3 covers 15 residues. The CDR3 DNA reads TGTGCCTGGAGTTTCCCGGGACAGGACACCGGGGAGCTGTTTTTT. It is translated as CAWSFPGQDTGELFF.

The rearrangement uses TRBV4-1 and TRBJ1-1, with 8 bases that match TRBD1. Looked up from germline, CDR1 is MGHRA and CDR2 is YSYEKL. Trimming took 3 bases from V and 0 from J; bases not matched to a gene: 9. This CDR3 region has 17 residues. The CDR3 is CASSHFLGQAMNTEAFF. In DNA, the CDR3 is TGCGCCAGCAGCCATTTCTTGGGACAGGCCATGAACACTGAAGCTTTCTTT.

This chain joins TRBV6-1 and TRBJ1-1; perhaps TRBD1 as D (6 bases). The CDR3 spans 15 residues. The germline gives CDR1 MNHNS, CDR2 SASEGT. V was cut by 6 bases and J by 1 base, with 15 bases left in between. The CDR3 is CASRDWTVRNTEAFF. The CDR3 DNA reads TGTGCCAGCAGGGACTGGACAGTAAGGAACACTGAAGCTTTCTTT.

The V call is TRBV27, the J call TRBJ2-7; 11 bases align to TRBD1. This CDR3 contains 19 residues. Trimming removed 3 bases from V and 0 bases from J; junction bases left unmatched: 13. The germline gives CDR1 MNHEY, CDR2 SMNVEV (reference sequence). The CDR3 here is CASSFTGTGGLKSSYEQYF. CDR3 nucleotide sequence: TGTGCCAGCAGTTTCACCGGGACAGGGGGATTGAAGAGCTCCTACGAGCAGTACTTC.

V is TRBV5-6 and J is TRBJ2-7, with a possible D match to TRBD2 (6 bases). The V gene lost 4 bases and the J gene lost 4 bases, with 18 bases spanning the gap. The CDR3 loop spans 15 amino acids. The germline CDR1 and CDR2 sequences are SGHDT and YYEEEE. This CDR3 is CASSPTGSLGYEQYF. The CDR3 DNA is TGTGCCAGCAGCCCAACCGGGAGTCTGGGTTACGAGCAGTACTTC. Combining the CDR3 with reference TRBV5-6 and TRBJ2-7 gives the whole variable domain DAGVTQSPTHLIKTRGQQVTLRCSPKSGHDTVSWYQQALGQGPQFIFQYYEEEERQRGNFPDRFSGHQFPNYSSELNVNALLLGDSALYLCASSPTGSLGYEQYFGPGTRLTVT.

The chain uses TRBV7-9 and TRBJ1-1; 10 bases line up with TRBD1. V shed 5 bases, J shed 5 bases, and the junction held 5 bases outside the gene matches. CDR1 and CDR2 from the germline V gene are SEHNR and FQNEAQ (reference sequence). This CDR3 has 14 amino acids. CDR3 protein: CASSLTGGRTEAFF. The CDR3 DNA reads TGTGCCAGCAGCCTGACAGGGGGCAGGACTGAAGCTTTCTTT.

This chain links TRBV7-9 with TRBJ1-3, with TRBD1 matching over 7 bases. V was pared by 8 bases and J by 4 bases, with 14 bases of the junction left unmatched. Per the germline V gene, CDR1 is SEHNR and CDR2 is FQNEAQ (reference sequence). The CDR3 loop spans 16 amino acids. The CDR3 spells CASGQQGTLGGNTIYF. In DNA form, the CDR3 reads TGTGCCAGCGGCCAACAGGGGACCTTGGGGGGAAACACCATATATTTT.

CDR3 nucleotides: TGTGCCAGCAGCGTAGGTCGAGCGGCCGATACGCAGTATTTT. Translating gives CASSVGRAADTQYF. V usage is TRBV9 and J usage is TRBJ2-3; possible D gene TRBD2, 5 bases. V shed 0 bases and J shed 6 bases, with 11 bases lying between them. The CDR3 is 14 residues long. Germline V lookup: CDR1 SGDLS, CDR2 YYNGEE. Filled out from reference TRBV9 and TRBJ2-3, the complete variable domain reads DSGVTQTPKHLITATGQRVTLRCSPRSGDLSVYWYQQSLDQGLQFLIQYYNGEERAKGNILERFSAQQFPDLHSELNLSSLELGDSALYFCASSVGRAADTQYFGPGTRLTVL.

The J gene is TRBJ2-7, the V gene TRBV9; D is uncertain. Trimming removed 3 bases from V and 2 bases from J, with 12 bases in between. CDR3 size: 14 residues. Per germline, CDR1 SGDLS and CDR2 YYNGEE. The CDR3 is CASSGREATYEQYF. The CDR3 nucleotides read TGTGCCAGCAGCGGCCGAGAAGCGACCTACGAGCAGTACTTC.

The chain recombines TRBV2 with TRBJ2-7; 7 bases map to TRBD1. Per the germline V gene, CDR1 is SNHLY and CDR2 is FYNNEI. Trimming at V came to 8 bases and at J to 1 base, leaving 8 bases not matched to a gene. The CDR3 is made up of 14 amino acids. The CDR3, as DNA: TGTGCCAGCTCCGAAGGCAGGGGGTCCTACGAGCAGTACTTC. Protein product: CASSEGRGSYEQYF.